This T cell receptor (beta chain) was sequenced during a study of human T cells and chemical hapten exposure. About the study: The sensitizer, 2% DPC, was used on around 2 cm by around 2 cm of upper inner arm skin. The cohort included alopecia areata under or over 50% scalp, totalis and universalis. General observations from the study: Relative to control repertoires, expanded TCRs gave rise to significantly more large CDR3 similarity clusters.

Regarding this clonotype: Antigen unknown.

Described time point: pre-sensitization, week 0. The treatment denotes: therapeutic diphenylcyclopropenone sensitization with weekly scalp DPC. Trimming removed 6 bases at V and 5 bases at J, with 11 bases between. CDR3 length: 12 amino acids. The germline CDR1 and CDR2 sequences are MRHNA and SNTAGT. In the library, unique molecular identifiers were attached to individual cDNA molecules. One entry per CDR3 protein results from TCRdb running MiXCR on the RACE reads. This table has around 120,000 distinct CDR3 sequences, approximately 13% appearing once. The V gene is TRBV6-4, the J gene TRBJ2-7; D is undetermined. This TCR derives from a woman aged 18-29 years with alopecia areata. Some clones in this sample may be carry-over from other donors' samples. The sequencing used whole blood, collected in connection with sensitization to the hapten diphenylcyclopropenone (DPC). The DNA of the CDR3 is TGTGCCAGCAGCTTCTCAAGGCACGAGCAGTACTTC. It yields the protein CASSFSRHEQYF.